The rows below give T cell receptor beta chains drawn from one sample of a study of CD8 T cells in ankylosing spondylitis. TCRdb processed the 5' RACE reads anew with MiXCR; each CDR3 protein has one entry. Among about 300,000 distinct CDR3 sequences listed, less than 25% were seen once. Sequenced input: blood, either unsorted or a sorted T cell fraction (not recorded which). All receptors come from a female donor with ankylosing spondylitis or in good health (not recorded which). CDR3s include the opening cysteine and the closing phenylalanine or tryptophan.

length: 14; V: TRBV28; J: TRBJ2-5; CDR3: CASIGTHNIKTQYF
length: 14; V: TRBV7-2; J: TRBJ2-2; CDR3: CASSLTRSTGELFF
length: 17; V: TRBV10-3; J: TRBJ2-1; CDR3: CAISEEVTSGSYNEQFF
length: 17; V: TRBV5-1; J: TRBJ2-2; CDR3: CASSPMVSGGFTGELFF
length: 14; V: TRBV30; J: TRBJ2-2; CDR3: CAWATRGNTGELFF
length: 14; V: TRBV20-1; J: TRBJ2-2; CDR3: CSGRASGSTGELFF
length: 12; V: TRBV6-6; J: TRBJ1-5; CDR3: CASTAPGQPQHF
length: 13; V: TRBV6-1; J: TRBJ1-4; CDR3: CASSERQSEKLFF
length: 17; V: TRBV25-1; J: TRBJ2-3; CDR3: CASSEYTDPAGGDTQYF
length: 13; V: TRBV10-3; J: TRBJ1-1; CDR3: CAIRPRENTEAFF
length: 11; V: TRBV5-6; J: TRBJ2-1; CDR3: CASSALNEQFF
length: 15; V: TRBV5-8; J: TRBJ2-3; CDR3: CASSRLVGGLDTQYF
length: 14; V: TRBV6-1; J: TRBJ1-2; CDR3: CASSRTPTNYGYTF
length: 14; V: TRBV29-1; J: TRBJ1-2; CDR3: CSAAPRQADVGYTF
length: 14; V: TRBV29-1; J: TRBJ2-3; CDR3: CSVDGGSPTDTQYF
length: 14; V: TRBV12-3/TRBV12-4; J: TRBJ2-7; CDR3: CASSFAGQSYEQYF
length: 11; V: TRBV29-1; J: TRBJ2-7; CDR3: CSVTGGYEQYF
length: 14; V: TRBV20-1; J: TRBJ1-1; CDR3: CSLKGTLMNTEAFF
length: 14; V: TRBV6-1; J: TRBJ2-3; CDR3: CASSELATTDTQYF
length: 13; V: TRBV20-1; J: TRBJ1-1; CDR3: CRGPRGRDTEAFF
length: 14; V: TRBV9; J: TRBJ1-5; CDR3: CASSVHWGNQPQHF
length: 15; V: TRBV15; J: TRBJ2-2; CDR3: CATSRDHRGPGELFF
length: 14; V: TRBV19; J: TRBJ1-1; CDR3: CATKYRDMNTEAFF
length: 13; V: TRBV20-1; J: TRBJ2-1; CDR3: CSVGQGLYNEQFF
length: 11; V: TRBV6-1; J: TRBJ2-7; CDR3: CASSERTGGYF
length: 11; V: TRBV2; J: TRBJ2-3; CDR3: CASRNPDTQYF
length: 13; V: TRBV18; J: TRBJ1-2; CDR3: CASSGGTEYGYTF
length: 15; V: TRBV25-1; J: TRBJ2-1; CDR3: CASSETSVIYNEQFF